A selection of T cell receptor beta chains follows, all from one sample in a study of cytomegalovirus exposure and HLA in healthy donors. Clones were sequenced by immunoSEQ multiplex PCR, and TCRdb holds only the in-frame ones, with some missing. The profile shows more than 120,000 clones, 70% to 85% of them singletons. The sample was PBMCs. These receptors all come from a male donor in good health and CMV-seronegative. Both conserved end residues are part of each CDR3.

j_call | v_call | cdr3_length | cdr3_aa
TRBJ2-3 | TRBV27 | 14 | CASRLAGGGDTQYF
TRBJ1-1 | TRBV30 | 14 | CAWRTGQANTEAFF
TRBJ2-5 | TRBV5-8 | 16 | CASSSWLAGGQETQYF
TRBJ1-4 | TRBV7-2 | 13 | CASSYGQFEKLFF
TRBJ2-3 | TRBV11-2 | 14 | CASSFHRGTDTQYF
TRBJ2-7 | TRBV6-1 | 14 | CASISREGRNEQYF
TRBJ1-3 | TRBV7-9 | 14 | CASSLGVSGNTIYF
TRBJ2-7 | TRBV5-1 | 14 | CASSRGQEEDEQYF
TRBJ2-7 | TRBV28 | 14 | CASSLFRGGYEQYF
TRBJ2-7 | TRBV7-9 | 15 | CSSSPSGALEREQYF
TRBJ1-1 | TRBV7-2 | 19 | CASSLKSGPNRYMNTEAFF